Listed below are T cell receptor beta chains from one sample, sequenced in a study of early stage breast cancer tumors. TCRdb's table, derived via immunoSEQ multiplex PCR, lists solely in-frame clones and lacks some. The sample has roughly 10,000 clones, under 80% seen once. The source material was normal breast tissue next to the tumor. Every receptor here comes from a person aged 35-49 years with breast cancer. Both conserved end residues are part of each CDR3. Each record gives: clone size, J gene, D gene, V gene, CDR3 DNA, CDR3 protein. D genes are given only for firm matches. For some rows the clone size is stated as once, few or many, or as a class when expanded; others skip it.

NA,TRBJ2-2,NA,TRBV4-2,TGTGCCAGCAGCCCCTGGGACGTCGAAACGGGCACCGGGGAGCTGTTTTTT,CASSPWDVETGTGELFF
NA,TRBJ2-5,NA,TRBV6-1,TGTGCCAGCAGTGACCTCACCGGGACCAAAGGAGAGACCCAGTACTTC,CASSDLTGTKGETQYF
NA,TRBJ2-2,NA,TRBV23-1,TGCGCCAGCAGTCGCCCGCCAACAGGGTCTGGTACCACCGGGGAGCTGTTTTTT,CASSRPPTGSGTTGELFF
NA,TRBJ2-5,NA,TRBV29-1,TGCAGCTCGAGAGAATCGATTCGAGAGACCCAGTACTTC,CSSRESIRETQYF
NA,TRBJ2-5,NA,TRBV5-1,TGCGCCAGCAGCTTGGGTGGCGGGTACCGAGAGACCCAGTACTTC,CASSLGGGYRETQYF
NA,TRBJ1-1,NA,TRBV27,TGTGCCAGCAGGGACAGTGAAGCTTTCTTT,CASRDSEAFF
NA,TRBJ1-5,NA,TRBV10-3,TGTGCCAGCAGTCCATCCGGGCCGTGGGGCAATCAGCCCCAGCATTTT,CASSPSGPWGNQPQHF
NA,TRBJ1-1,TRBD1,TRBV2,TGTGCCAGCAGTGATACTTGGGACAGGGGGTATGCTTTCTTT,CASSDTWDRGYAFF
NA,TRBJ1-5,NA,TRBV30,TGTGCCTGGAGTGCAATAGGGACGGGCAATCAGCCCCAGCATTTT,CAWSAIGTGNQPQHF
NA,TRBJ2-5,TRBD2,TRBV5-1,TGCGCCAGCAAGGGTCCTAGCGGCTCCAAAGAGACCCAGTACTTC,CASKGPSGSKETQYF
few,TRBJ1-5,TRBD1,TRBV6-1,TGTGCCAGCAGAACTGGGACAGGCAATCAGCCCCAGCATTTT,CASRTGTGNQPQHF
few,TRBJ2-3,TRBD2,TRBV30,TGTGCCTGGAGGACTAGCGGGGGTGGCTATACGCAGTATTTT,CAWRTSGGGYTQYF
few,TRBJ2-7,NA,TRBV4-2,TGTGCCAGCAGCCAAGATAGTGCTAGCTCCTACGAGCAGTACTTC,CASSQDSASSYEQYF
NA,TRBJ2-7,NA,TRBV5-5,TGTGCCAGCAACCTGGGGGCGGGAGACGGGTACGAGCAGTACTTC,CASNLGAGDGYEQYF
NA,TRBJ1-6,NA,TRBV9,TGTGCCAGCAGCGACGGCCTGAGCTCCTATAATTCACCCCTCCACTTT,CASSDGLSSYNSPLHF
NA,TRBJ1-5,TRBD1,TRBV6-1,TGTGCCAGCCAAGACAGGGAGGGGTCCAATCAGCCCCAGCATTTT,CASQDREGSNQPQHF
NA,TRBJ2-2,NA,TRBV7-9,TGTGCCAGCAGCGATAGCGGAATTGGGGAGCTGTTTTTT,CASSDSGIGELFF
once,TRBJ2-7,TRBD2,TRBV6-6,TGTGCCAGCAGTTCCAGTGCGGGAGCCTCGGACGAGCAGTACTTC,CASSSSAGASDEQYF
once,TRBJ2-1,NA,TRBV20-1,TGCAGTGCCCGGTCCGGGGATGAGCAGTTCTTC,CSARSGDEQFF
NA,TRBJ2-7,NA,TRBV21-1,TGTGCCAGCAGCTCAAACCGGGAGGGGCTCTCCGAGCAGTACTTC,CASSSNREGLSEQYF
NA,TRBJ1-6,NA,TRBV9,TGTGCCAGCAGCGCCATCCGGGGGCCACCCCTCCACTTT,CASSAIRGPPLHF
NA,TRBJ2-4,TRBD1,TRBV30,TGTGCCTACCAAACAGGGGACATTCAGTACTTC,CAYQTGDIQYF
NA,TRBJ1-2,NA,TRBV21-1,TGTGCCAGCAGCAAACAGGAAAGTCGCGGCTACACCTTC,CASSKQESRGYTF
NA,TRBJ2-7,NA,TRBV27,TGTGCCAGCAGTTTCGGGGGCCGAGTCGGATCATACGAGCAGTACTTC,CASSFGGRVGSYEQYF
NA,TRBJ2-7,NA,TRBV4-1,TGCGCCAGCAGCCAGGATTGGGGGTACGAGCGGTACTTC,CASSQDWGYERYF
NA,TRBJ2-1,TRBD2,TRBV5-1,TGCGCCAGCAGCTTGGGGGGACTAGCGGGCTACAATGAGCAGTTCTTC,CASSLGGLAGYNEQFF
NA,TRBJ2-1,NA,TRBV18,TGTGCCAGCTCACCGAGCCAGGGGATAGGCAATGAGCAGTTCTTC,CASSPSQGIGNEQFF
NA,TRBJ2-7,TRBD1,TRBV30,TGTGCCTGGAGTGTAGGGACAGGGACCTACGAGCAGTACTTC,CAWSVGTGTYEQYF
NA,TRBJ1-6,TRBD1,TRBV27,TGTGCCAGCAACCTTCTTGGGACAGGAGGGAATTCACCCCTCCACTTT,CASNLLGTGGNSPLHF
NA,TRBJ2-7,TRBD1,TRBV10-3,TGTGCCATCAGTGAAGGGGGCAGCTTCACGGGGGAGCAGTACTTC,CAISEGGSFTGEQYF
once,TRBJ1-1,NA,TRBV18,TGTGCCAGCTCACCCTCGGTCGCCGGGACGGTGACTGAAGCTTTCTTT,CASSPSVAGTVTEAFF
few,TRBJ1-2,TRBD1,TRBV29-1,TGCAGCGTTGTAGGACAGGGGGCTGAAGGCTACACCTTC,CSVVGQGAEGYTF
once,TRBJ2-4,TRBD1,TRBV6-1,TGTGCCATTCCCAGGGGGCGGCTTACCAAAAACATTCAGTACTTC,CAIPRGRLTKNIQYF
NA,TRBJ1-3,NA,TRBV27,TGTGCCAGCAGTTCAGCTTCTGGAAACACCATATATTTT,CASSSASGNTIYF
once,TRBJ1-1,NA,TRBV7-2,TGTGCCAGCAGCTTAGAGGTCCCGTCTCTGAAATTT,CASSLEVPSLKF
NA,TRBJ2-7,TRBD2,TRBV5-1,TGCGCCAGCAGCTTGTATCTAGCGGGAACCTACGAGCAGTACTTC,CASSLYLAGTYEQYF
NA,TRBJ2-3,NA,TRBV6-1,TGTGCCAGCAGTGACGGGACATGGCTCACAGATACGCAGTATTTT,CASSDGTWLTDTQYF
NA,TRBJ1-1,NA,TRBV7-8,TGTGCCAGCAGCCCACGTGAGGGAGACACTGAAGCTTTCTTT,CASSPREGDTEAFF
few,TRBJ2-7,NA,TRBV30,TGTGCCTGGAGCCAACTACGAGGACAGCGCTCCTACGAGCAGTACTTC,CAWSQLRGQRSYEQYF
NA,TRBJ2-7,TRBD2,TRBV27,TGTGCCAGCAGTTCCCGGACTAGCGGGAGCTACGAGCAGTACTTC,CASSSRTSGSYEQYF
few,TRBJ2-7,NA,TRBV7-2,TGTGCCAGCACCCTTCAGACTGGCACCTACGAGCAGTACTTC,CASTLQTGTYEQYF
NA,TRBJ2-1,NA,TRBV6-5,TGTGCCAGCAGGGAGGTTAGGTCCTACAATGAGCAGTTCTTC,CASREVRSYNEQFF
once,TRBJ2-1,TRBD2,TRBV19,TGTGCCAGTAGGCCGACTAGCGGAAAAACCTACAATGAGCAGTTCTTC,CASRPTSGKTYNEQFF
NA,TRBJ1-2,NA,TRBV4-1,TGCGCCAGCAGCCAAGCTCGGCACACAGGGCTCTATGGCTACACCTTC,CASSQARHTGLYGYTF
NA,TRBJ2-7,NA,TRBV7-9,TGTGCCAGCAGCCCCAGGCTAGCCCCTTGGGAGCAGTACTTC,CASSPRLAPWEQYF
once,TRBJ2-1,NA,TRBV11-2,TGTGCCAGCAGCTTAAGGCATGAGCAGTTCTTC,CASSLRHEQFF
NA,TRBJ2-2,TRBD1,TRBV4-2,TGTGCCAGCAGCCAAGAACCAGGGGGGAACACCGGGGAGCTGTTTTTT,CASSQEPGGNTGELFF
NA,TRBJ2-2,NA,TRBV6-6,TGTGCCAGCCCGGGGGCACGGGGGGTCACCGGGGAGCTGTTTTTT,CASPGARGVTGELFF
NA,TRBJ2-2,TRBD1,TRBV5-4,TGTGCCAGCAGCTTTGGGGAGGACAGGGGCACCGGGGAGCTGTTTTTT,CASSFGEDRGTGELFF
NA,TRBJ2-7,NA,TRBV27,TGTGCCAGCAGTTCTAATCTCCTAATCGACGAGCAGTACTTC,CASSSNLLIDEQYF
NA,TRBJ2-1,NA,TRBV7-2,TGTGCCAGCCGGTTAGTCGGTATGGAGGGTGAGCAGTTCTTC,CASRLVGMEGEQFF
NA,TRBJ1-2,TRBD1,TRBV7-8,TGTGCCAGCAGCTTAGTTACAGGGGGCGGCTACACCTTC,CASSLVTGGGYTF
NA,TRBJ2-7,TRBD2,TRBV10-2,TGCGCCAGCAGGGCTAGCGGGAGTCCCTACGAGCAGTACTTC,CASRASGSPYEQYF
NA,TRBJ1-1,NA,TRBV19,TGTGCCAGCCGAAAGGGGCCAGAGCCCACTGAAGCTTTCTTT,CASRKGPEPTEAFF
NA,TRBJ1-2,NA,TRBV6-6,TGTGCCAGCAGTTTTAACGAGGGCTACACCTTC,CASSFNEGYTF